These T cell receptor beta chains were read from a single sample in a study of blood T cell repertoires in COVID-19. Measured with immunoSEQ multiplex PCR; TCRdb has only the in-frame clones, and not every one. Seen here are about 180,000 clones, around 77% observed once, and the top ten hold 6.5%. Sequencing was done on a sample of peripheral blood. The receptor source for this set is a man between 65 and 85 years old with active or convalescent COVID-19. CDR3s include the opening cysteine and the closing phenylalanine or tryptophan. A D gene is named only where the DNA matches it firmly. The size entry is marked missing in some rows and otherwise reads once, few, many or a size class.

D gene: TRBD1; J gene: TRBJ1-2; clone size: -; V gene: TRBV5-6; CDR3 DNA: TGTGCCAGCAGCCGGTGGGACAGGGGAGCGGGAGGCTACACCTTC; CDR3 protein: CASSRWDRGAGGYTF
D gene: TRBD1; J gene: TRBJ1-1; clone size: -; V gene: TRBV18; CDR3 DNA: TGTGCCAGCTCACCCCCCAGCACAGGGGGCGTGAACACTGAAGCTTTCTTT; CDR3 protein: CASSPPSTGGVNTEAFF
D gene: -; J gene: TRBJ2-5; clone size: once; V gene: TRBV29-1; CDR3 DNA: TGCAGCGTTTCAGCGGACGGAGAGACCCAGTACTTC; CDR3 protein: CSVSADGETQYF
D gene: TRBD2; J gene: TRBJ2-1; clone size: -; V gene: TRBV7-3; CDR3 DNA: TGTGCCAGCAGCCCGCGTTTTCGGGAGGATTACAATGAGCAGTTCTTC; CDR3 protein: CASSPRFREDYNEQFF
D gene: TRBD1; J gene: TRBJ1-1; clone size: -; V gene: TRBV19; CDR3 DNA: TGTGCCAGTAGTCGACAGGGTTGGGGCACTGAAGCTTTCTTT; CDR3 protein: CASSRQGWGTEAFF
D gene: -; J gene: TRBJ2-1; clone size: -; V gene: TRBV6-6; CDR3 DNA: TGTGCCAGCAGTTACTCGTCCCAGTACAATGAGCAGTTCTTC; CDR3 protein: CASSYSSQYNEQFF
D gene: TRBD1; J gene: TRBJ1-2; clone size: -; V gene: TRBV9; CDR3 DNA: TGTGCCAGCAGCTTCCAAGGGGACAGCGTCTATGGCTACACCTTC; CDR3 protein: CASSFQGDSVYGYTF
D gene: -; J gene: TRBJ1-2; clone size: -; V gene: TRBV27; CDR3 DNA: TGTGCCAGCAGTTTAGGACTTTACGATGGCTACACCTTC; CDR3 protein: CASSLGLYDGYTF
D gene: -; J gene: TRBJ2-1; clone size: -; V gene: TRBV4-1; CDR3 DNA: TGCGCCAGCAGCCAACCCCTCAATGAGCAGTTCTTC; CDR3 protein: CASSQPLNEQFF
D gene: -; J gene: TRBJ1-4; clone size: -; V gene: TRBV2; CDR3 DNA: TGTGCCAGCAGCCAGGGAGGGGAAAAACTGTTTTTT; CDR3 protein: CASSQGGEKLFF
D gene: TRBD1; J gene: TRBJ1-1; clone size: once; V gene: TRBV18; CDR3 DNA: TGTGCCAGCTCAGATTTGGGACAGCATAACACTGAAGCTTTCTTT; CDR3 protein: CASSDLGQHNTEAFF
D gene: -; J gene: TRBJ2-7; clone size: -; V gene: TRBV6-6; CDR3 DNA: TGTGCCAGCGAGAGGTACGAGCAGTACTTC; CDR3 protein: CASERYEQYF
D gene: TRBD1; J gene: TRBJ1-6; clone size: -; V gene: TRBV9; CDR3 DNA: TGTGCCAGCAGCGGACAGGGTGGTAATTCACCCCTCCACTTT; CDR3 protein: CASSGQGGNSPLHF
D gene: TRBD2; J gene: TRBJ2-1; clone size: -; V gene: TRBV7-2; CDR3 DNA: TGTGCCAGCAGCTTTACGGGACTAGCGGGGGGGAGGTACATTGAGCAGTTCTTC; CDR3 protein: CASSFTGLAGGRYIEQFF
D gene: TRBD1; J gene: TRBJ1-2; clone size: -; V gene: TRBV5-1; CDR3 DNA: TGCGCCAGCAGCTCCTCGGGGACAGGGAAGGGCTACACCTTC; CDR3 protein: CASSSSGTGKGYTF
D gene: TRBD1; J gene: TRBJ1-1; clone size: -; V gene: TRBV5-1; CDR3 DNA: TGCGCCAGCAGCTTGAACTCCGGGACAGGTAACACTGAAGCTTTCTTT; CDR3 protein: CASSLNSGTGNTEAFF
D gene: -; J gene: TRBJ1-1; clone size: -; V gene: TRBV2; CDR3 DNA: TGTGCCAGCAAAGCCAGGGAAACCACTGAAGCTTTCTTT; CDR3 protein: CASKARETTEAFF
D gene: -; J gene: TRBJ2-2; clone size: -; V gene: TRBV18; CDR3 DNA: TGTGCCAGCTCACCTGAGTTGTCCGGGGAGCTGTTTTTT; CDR3 protein: CASSPELSGELFF
D gene: TRBD2; J gene: TRBJ2-1; clone size: -; V gene: TRBV5-6; CDR3 DNA: TGTGCCAGCAGCACAGGACTAGCGGGAGAAGGTGAGCAGTTCTTC; CDR3 protein: CASSTGLAGEGEQFF
D gene: TRBD1; J gene: TRBJ1-1; clone size: -; V gene: TRBV4-1; CDR3 DNA: TGCGCCAGCAGGCTAGGGACAGGGGGCAGGGCTGAAGCTTTCTTT; CDR3 protein: CASRLGTGGRAEAFF
D gene: TRBD1; J gene: TRBJ1-5; clone size: once; V gene: TRBV29-1; CDR3 DNA: TGCAGCGCGACGGGACAGGGGCCGGATCAGCCCCAGCATTTT; CDR3 protein: CSATGQGPDQPQHF
D gene: -; J gene: TRBJ2-1; clone size: few; V gene: TRBV9; CDR3 DNA: TGTGCCAGCAGCGAGACCCTAGCGCCCTCCTACAATGAGCAGTTCTTC; CDR3 protein: CASSETLAPSYNEQFF
D gene: -; J gene: TRBJ1-1; clone size: -; V gene: TRBV7-7; CDR3 DNA: TGTGCCAGCAGCGTAGAGCTGAACACTGAAGCTTTCTTT; CDR3 protein: CASSVELNTEAFF
D gene: -; J gene: TRBJ1-1; clone size: -; V gene: TRBV3-1/TRBV3-2; CDR3 DNA: TGTGCCAGCAGCCCCCGGGACAAGAACACTGAAGCTTTCTTT; CDR3 protein: CASSPRDKNTEAFF
D gene: -; J gene: TRBJ2-3; clone size: few; V gene: TRBV6-1; CDR3 DNA: TGTGCCAGCAGTGAAGTACGACAGCTCACAGATACGCAGTATTTT; CDR3 protein: CASSEVRQLTDTQYF
D gene: TRBD1; J gene: TRBJ1-3; clone size: -; V gene: TRBV6-6; CDR3 DNA: TGTGCCAGCCGGGGGACAGCTCGAAACACCATATATTTT; CDR3 protein: CASRGTARNTIYF
D gene: TRBD1; J gene: TRBJ1-4; clone size: -; V gene: TRBV6-5; CDR3 DNA: TGTGCCAGCAGTTACGGCGGGACAGGGCCCGAAAAACTGTTTTTT; CDR3 protein: CASSYGGTGPEKLFF
D gene: -; J gene: TRBJ2-3; clone size: -; V gene: TRBV5-1; CDR3 DNA: TGCGCCAGCAGAAATAGCCCGAGTAGCACAGATACGCAGTATTTT; CDR3 protein: CASRNSPSSTDTQYF